Listed below are T cell receptor beta chains from one sample, sequenced in a study of a mutant IDH1 vaccine in newly diagnosed glioma. The antigens of these receptors remain unknown. Clones were sequenced by immunoSEQ multiplex PCR, and TCRdb holds only the in-frame ones, with some missing. The sample lists tens of thousands of clones, roughly four fifths occurring once. Here the sequenced sample was PBMCs, taken from a glioma patient whose treatment included an IDH1 peptide vaccine. The source of these receptors is a man aged 40-55 years with glioma. The CDR3 runs from the conserved cysteine through the conserved F or W. D genes are given only for firm matches. Size values are once, few and many counts, or a class for expanded clones, and some rows have none.

v_call,clone_size,d_call,j_call,cdr3_nt,cdr3_aa
TRBV18,NA,NA,TRBJ2-7,TGTGCCAGCTCACCATCGAGACAGCGGACCCACGAGCAGTACTTC,CASSPSRQRTHEQYF
TRBV10-3,NA,NA,TRBJ2-7,TGTGCCACCGTGGGACTCCCTTTGGCCTACGAGCAGTACTTC,CATVGLPLAYEQYF
TRBV5-1,NA,NA,TRBJ2-5,TGCGCCAGCAGCCCTCGCATGGCCGGGACCCGTCTTAAGGAGACCCAGTACTTC,CASSPRMAGTRLKETQYF
TRBV30,few,NA,TRBJ1-1,TGTGCCTGCCAGGGTTACACTGAAGCTTTCTTT,CACQGYTEAFF
TRBV15,NA,TRBD1,TRBJ2-3,TGTGCCACCAGGGGGACAGGTAGTCTCACAGATACGCAGTATTTT,CATRGTGSLTDTQYF
TRBV7-2,NA,NA,TRBJ2-7,TGTGCCAGCAGCTTAGAAGGGGCAGGCTACCAGTACGAGCAGTACTTC,CASSLEGAGYQYEQYF
TRBV4-1,NA,TRBD1,TRBJ1-5,TGCGCCAGCAGCCAAGGACAGGGGGCGGTTCAGCCCCAGCATTTT,CASSQGQGAVQPQHF
TRBV4-3,NA,NA,TRBJ1-3,TGCGCCAGCAGCCAAGTACGGAGCTCTGGAAACACCATATATTTT,CASSQVRSSGNTIYF
TRBV7-2,NA,NA,TRBJ2-3,TGTGCCAGCAGCTTAGGCTTCACAGATACGCAGTATTTT,CASSLGFTDTQYF
TRBV15,NA,NA,TRBJ1-4,TGTGCCACCAGCAGAGGATCCAGAAAGACTAATGAAAAACTGTTTTTT,CATSRGSRKTNEKLFF
TRBV28,NA,TRBD2,TRBJ2-7,TGTGCCAGCAGTCCCCATGCCGAACTAGCGGGGCTTTACGAGCAGTACTTC,CASSPHAELAGLYEQYF
TRBV2,NA,TRBD1,TRBJ1-2,TGTGCCAGCCGAAGGACAGGACCTAACTATGGCTACACCTTC,CASRRTGPNYGYTF
TRBV13,NA,TRBD1,TRBJ2-1,TGTGCCAGCAGCCCAAGACAGGGGCCAAACAATGAGCAGTTCTTC,CASSPRQGPNNEQFF
TRBV28,NA,NA,TRBJ1-5,TGTGCCAGCAGTCAACCCACGCCGCCGTCCGAGCATTTT,CASSQPTPPSEHF
TRBV14,NA,NA,TRBJ2-7,TGTGCCAGCAGCCATTACCAGTACGAGCAGTACTTC,CASSHYQYEQYF
TRBV30,few,TRBD1,TRBJ1-5,TGTGCCTGGAGCTTAACCGGGACAGGGCGTCAGCCCCAGCATTTT,CAWSLTGTGRQPQHF
TRBV7-2,NA,TRBD1,TRBJ1-5,TGTGCCAGCAGCTCGGGGGCCAACAGGGGCGATCAGCCCCAGCATTTT,CASSSGANRGDQPQHF
TRBV2,NA,NA,TRBJ2-2,TGTGCCAGCAGTGAAGAGGGACTCGGCACCGGGGAGCTGTTTTTT,CASSEEGLGTGELFF
TRBV7-3,NA,TRBD2,TRBJ2-5,TGTGCCAGCAGCTTTGGCGGGAGTTTAGAGACCCAGTACTTC,CASSFGGSLETQYF
TRBV19,NA,NA,TRBJ1-2,TGTGCCAGTAGTATCCCGGACCCGAAGGACGGCTACACCTTC,CASSIPDPKDGYTF
TRBV7-2,NA,TRBD1,TRBJ1-2,TGTGCCAGCAGCCTAGGGACAGGGGGAGTCTATGGCTACACCTTC,CASSLGTGGVYGYTF
TRBV4-1,NA,NA,TRBJ1-6,TGCGCCAGCAGCCAAGATCCGAACATGGGATATGATAATTCACCCCTCCACTTT,CASSQDPNMGYDNSPLHF
TRBV2,few,NA,TRBJ1-5,TGTGCCAGCAGCCCCATGGGCAATCAGCCCCAGCATTTT,CASSPMGNQPQHF
TRBV6-5,NA,NA,TRBJ1-4,TGTGCCAGCAGTTACTCAAGGGGCGCTAGGGAAAAACTGTTTTTT,CASSYSRGAREKLFF